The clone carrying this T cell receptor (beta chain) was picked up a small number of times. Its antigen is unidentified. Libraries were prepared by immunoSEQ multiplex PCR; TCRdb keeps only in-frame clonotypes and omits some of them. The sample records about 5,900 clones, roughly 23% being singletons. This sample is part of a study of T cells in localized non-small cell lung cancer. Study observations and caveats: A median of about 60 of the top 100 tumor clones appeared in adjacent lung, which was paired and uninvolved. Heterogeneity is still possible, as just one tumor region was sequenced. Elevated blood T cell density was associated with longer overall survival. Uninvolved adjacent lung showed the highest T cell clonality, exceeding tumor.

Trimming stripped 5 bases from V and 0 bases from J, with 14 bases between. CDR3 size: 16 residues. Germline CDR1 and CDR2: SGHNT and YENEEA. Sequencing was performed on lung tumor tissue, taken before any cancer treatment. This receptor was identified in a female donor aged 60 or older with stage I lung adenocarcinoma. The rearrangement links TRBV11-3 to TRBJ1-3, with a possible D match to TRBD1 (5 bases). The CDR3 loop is CASSPDSTRSGNTIYF. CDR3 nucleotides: TGTGCCAGCAGCCCCGACAGTACCCGCTCTGGAAACACCATATATTTT.